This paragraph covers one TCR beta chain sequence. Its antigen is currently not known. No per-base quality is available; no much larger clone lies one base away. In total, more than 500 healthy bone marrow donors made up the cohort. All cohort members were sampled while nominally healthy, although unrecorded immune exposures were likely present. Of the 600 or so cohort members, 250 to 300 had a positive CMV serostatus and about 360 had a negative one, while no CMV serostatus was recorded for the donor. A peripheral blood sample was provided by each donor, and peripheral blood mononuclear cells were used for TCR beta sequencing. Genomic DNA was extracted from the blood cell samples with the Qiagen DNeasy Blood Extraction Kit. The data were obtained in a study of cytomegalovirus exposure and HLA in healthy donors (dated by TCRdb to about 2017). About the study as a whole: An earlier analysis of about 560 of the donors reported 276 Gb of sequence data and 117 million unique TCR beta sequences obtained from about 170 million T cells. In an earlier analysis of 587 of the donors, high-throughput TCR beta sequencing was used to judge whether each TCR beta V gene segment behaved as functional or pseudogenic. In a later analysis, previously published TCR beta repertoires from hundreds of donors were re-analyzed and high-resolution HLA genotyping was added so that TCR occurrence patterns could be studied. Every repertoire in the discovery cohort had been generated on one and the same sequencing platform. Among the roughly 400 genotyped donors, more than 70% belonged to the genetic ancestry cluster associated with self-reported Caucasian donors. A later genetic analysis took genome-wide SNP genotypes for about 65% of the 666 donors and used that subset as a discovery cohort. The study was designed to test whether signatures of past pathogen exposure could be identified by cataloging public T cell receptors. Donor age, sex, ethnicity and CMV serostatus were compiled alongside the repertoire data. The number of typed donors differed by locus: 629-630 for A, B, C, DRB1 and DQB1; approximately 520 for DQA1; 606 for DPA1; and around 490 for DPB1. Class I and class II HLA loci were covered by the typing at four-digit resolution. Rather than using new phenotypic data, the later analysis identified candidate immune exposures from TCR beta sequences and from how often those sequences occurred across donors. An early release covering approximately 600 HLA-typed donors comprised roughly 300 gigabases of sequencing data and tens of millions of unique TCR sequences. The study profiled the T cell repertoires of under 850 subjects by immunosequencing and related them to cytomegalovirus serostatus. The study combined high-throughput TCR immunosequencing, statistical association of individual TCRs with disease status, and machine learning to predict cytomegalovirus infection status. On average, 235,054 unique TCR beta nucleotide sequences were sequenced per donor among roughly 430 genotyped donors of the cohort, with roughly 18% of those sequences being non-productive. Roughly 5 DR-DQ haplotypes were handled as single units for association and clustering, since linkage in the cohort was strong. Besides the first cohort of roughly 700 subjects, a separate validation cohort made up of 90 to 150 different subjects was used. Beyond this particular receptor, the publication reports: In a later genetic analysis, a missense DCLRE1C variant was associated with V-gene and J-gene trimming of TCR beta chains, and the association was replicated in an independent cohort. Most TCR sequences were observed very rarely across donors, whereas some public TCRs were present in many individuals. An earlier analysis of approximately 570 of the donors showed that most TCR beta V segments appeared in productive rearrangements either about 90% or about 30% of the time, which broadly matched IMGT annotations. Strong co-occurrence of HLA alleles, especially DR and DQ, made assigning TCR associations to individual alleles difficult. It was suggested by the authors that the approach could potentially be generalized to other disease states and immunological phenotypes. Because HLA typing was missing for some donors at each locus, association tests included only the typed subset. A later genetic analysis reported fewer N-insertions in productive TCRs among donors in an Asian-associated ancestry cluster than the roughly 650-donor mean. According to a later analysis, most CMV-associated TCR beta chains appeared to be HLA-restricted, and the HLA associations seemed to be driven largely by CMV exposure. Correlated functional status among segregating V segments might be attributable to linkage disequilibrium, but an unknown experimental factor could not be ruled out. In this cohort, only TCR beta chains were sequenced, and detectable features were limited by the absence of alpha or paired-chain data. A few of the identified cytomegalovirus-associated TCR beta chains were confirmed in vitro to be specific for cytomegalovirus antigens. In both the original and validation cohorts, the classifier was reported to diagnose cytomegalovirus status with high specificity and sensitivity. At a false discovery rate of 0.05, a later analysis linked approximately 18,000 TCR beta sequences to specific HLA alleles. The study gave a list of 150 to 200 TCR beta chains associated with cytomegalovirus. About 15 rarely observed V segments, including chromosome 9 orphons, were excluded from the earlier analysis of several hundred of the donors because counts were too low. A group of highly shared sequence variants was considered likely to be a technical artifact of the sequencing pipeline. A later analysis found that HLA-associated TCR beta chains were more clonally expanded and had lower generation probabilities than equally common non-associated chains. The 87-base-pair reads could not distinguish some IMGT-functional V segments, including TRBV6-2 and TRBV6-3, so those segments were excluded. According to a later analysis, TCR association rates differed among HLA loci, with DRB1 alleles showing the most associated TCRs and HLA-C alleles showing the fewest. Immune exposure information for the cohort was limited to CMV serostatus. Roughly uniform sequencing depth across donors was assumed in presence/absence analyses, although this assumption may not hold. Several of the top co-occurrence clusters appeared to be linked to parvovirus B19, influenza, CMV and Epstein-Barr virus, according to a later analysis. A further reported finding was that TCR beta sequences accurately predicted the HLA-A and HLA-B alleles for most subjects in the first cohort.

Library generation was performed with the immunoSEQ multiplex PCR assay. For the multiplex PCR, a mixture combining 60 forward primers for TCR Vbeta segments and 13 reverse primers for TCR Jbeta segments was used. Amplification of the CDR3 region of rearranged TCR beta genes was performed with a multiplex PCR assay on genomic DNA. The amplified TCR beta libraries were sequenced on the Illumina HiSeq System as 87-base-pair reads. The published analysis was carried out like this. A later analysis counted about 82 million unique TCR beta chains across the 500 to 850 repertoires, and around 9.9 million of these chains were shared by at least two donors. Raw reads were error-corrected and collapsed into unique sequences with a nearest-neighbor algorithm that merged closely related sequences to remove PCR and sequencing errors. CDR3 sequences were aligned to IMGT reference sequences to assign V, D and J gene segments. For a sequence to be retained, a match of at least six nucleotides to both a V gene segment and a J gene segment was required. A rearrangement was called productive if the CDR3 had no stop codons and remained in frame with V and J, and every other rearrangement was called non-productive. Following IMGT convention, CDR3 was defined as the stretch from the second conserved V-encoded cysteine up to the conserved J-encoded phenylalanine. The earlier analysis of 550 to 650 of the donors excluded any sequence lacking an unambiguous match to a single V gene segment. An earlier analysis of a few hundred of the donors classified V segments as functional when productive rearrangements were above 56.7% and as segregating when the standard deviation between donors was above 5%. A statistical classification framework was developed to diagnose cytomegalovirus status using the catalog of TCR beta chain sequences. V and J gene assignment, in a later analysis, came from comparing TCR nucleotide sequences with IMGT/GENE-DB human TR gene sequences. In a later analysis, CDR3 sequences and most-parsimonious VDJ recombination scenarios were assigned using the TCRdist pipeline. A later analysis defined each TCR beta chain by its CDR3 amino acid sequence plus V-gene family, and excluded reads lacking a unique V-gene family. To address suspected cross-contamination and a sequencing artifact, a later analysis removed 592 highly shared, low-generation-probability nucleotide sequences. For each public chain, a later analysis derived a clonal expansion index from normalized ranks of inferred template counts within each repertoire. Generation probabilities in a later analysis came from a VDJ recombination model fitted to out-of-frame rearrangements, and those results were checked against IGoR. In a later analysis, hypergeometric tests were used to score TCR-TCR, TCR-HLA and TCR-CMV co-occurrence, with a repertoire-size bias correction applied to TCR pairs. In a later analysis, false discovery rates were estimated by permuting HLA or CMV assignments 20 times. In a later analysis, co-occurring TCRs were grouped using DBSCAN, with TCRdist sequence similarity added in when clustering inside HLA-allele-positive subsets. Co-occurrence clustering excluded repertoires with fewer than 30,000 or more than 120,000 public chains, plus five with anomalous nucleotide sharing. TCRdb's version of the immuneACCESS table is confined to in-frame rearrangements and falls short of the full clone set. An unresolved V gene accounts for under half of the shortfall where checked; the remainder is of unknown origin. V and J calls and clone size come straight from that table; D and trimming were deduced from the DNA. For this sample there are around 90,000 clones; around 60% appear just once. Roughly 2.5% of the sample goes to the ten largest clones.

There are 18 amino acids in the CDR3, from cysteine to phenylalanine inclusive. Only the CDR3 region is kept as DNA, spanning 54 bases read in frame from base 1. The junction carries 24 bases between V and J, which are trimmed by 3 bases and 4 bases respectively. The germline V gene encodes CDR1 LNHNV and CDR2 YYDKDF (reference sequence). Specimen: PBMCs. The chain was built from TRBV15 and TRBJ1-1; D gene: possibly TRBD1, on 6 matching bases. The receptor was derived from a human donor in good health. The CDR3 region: CATSSPGGRRPSFTEAFF. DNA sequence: TGTGCCACCAGCAGCCCGGGGGGCAGGCGTCCATCTTTCACTGAAGCTTTCTTT. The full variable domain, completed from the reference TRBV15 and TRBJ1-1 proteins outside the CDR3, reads DAMVIQNPRYQVTQFGKPVTLSCSQTLNHNVMYWYQQKSSQAPKLLFHYYDKDFNNEADTPDNFQSRRPNTSFCFLDIRSPGLGDTAMYLCATSSPGGRRPSFTEAFFGQGTRLTVV.